A single sample is the source of the 14 T cell receptor beta chains below, sequenced in a study of T cells in Graves' hyperthyroidism and ophthalmopathy. Amplification yielded TCR beta CDR3 regions, with RNA transcripts as the source. Carried out on the TCR CDR3, a first-round RT-PCR used the HTBI primer set. TCRdb independently ran MiXCR on the multiplex PCR reads; one entry per CDR3 protein. The table records about 350,000 distinct CDR3 sequences, roughly 14% of them present only once. Sequencing was performed on blood. The receptors were sampled from a woman aged 30 to 39 with Graves' hyperthyroidism.

The table lists this clonotype with a few counts. The rearrangement uses TRBV4-1 and TRBJ2-4; no firm D call. This CDR3 contains 18 residues. Germline V gene data show CDR1 as MGHRA and CDR2 as YSYEKL. Between the trimmed V and J ends, which lost 4 bases and 0 bases, there was a span of 19 bases. The CDR3 is CASSLLDRADLAKNIQYF. As DNA, the CDR3 is TGCGCCAGCAGCCTCCTCGACCGGGCGGACCTAGCCAAAAACATTCAGTACTTC.

This clonotype was observed a few times. The chain combines TRBV19 with TRBJ2-7; D remains ambiguous. The CDR3 length is 13 residues. Germline V gene lookup returns CDR1 LNHDA and CDR2 SQIVND (reference sequence). Trimming took 10 bases from V and 6 from J, leaving 19 bases between them. CDR3: CATSPVGYGEQYF. The DNA for the CDR3 is TGTGCCACCTCCCCGGTGGGGTACGGCGAGCAGTACTTC.

The rearrangement uses TRBV29-1 and TRBJ2-4; perhaps TRBD1 as D (6 bases). The CDR3 extends over 12 amino acids. V shed 6 bases and J shed 6 bases, with 12 bases lying between them. In germline, CDR1 is SQVTM, CDR2 ANQGSEA. The CDR3 protein is CSVAEQGNIQYF. The CDR3 DNA follows: TGCAGCGTGGCCGAACAGGGAAACATTCAGTACTTC. Based on the CDR3 plus reference TRBV29-1 and TRBJ2-4, the full variable domain is SAVISQKPSRDICQRGTSLTIQCQVDSQVTMMFWYRQQPGQSLTLIATANQGSEATYESGFVIDKFPISRPNLTFSTLTVSNMSPEDSSIYLCSVAEQGNIQYFGAGTRLSVL.

This clonotype was counted only a few times. This chain links TRBV7-6 with TRBJ1-1; D is ambiguous. V was cut by 4 bases and J by 4 bases, with 10 bases left in between. This CDR3 has 13 residues. Per germline, CDR1 SGHVS and CDR2 FNYEAQ. The CDR3 sequence is CASSSTDGTEAFF. CDR3 DNA: TGTGCCAGCAGCTCAACTGACGGCACTGAAGCTTTCTTT. Full variable domain (remainder filled in from reference TRBV7-6 and TRBJ1-1): GAGVSQSPRYKVTKRGQDVALRCDPISGHVSLYWYRQALGQGPEFLTYFNYEAQQDKSGLPNDRFSAERPEGSISTLTIQRTEQRDSAMYRCASSSTDGTEAFFGQGTRLTVV.

V is TRBV5-1 and J is TRBJ2-5; the D gene is possibly TRBD2 (6 bases). Between the trimmed V and J ends, which lost 4 bases and 0 bases, there was a span of 13 bases. CDR3 length: 15 residues. The V gene's germline CDR1 is SGHRS and CDR2 YFSETQ. The CDR3 here is CASSPGSNNQETQYF. DNA of the CDR3: TGCGCCAGCAGCCCCGGGAGCAATAACCAAGAGACCCAGTACTTC.

This clonotype was counted many times. The chain carries TRBV11-2 and TRBJ2-7; D uncertain. Per the germline V gene, CDR1 is SGHAT and CDR2 is FQNNGV. The CDR3 runs to 12 residues. V was cut by 6 bases and J by 2 bases, with 8 bases left in between. The CDR3 loop is CASSSLAYEQYF. The CDR3 DNA reads as TGTGCCAGCAGTTCCCTTGCCTACGAGCAGTACTTC. Supplemented by reference TRBV11-2 and TRBJ2-7, the full variable domain reads EAGVAQSPRYKIIEKRQSVAFWCNPISGHATLYWYQQILGQGPKLLIQFQNNGVVDDSQLPKDRFSAERLKGVDSTLKIQPAKLEDSAVYLCASSSLAYEQYFGPGTRLTVT.

This clonotype has only a few counts. V and J are TRBV20-1 and TRBJ2-7; D possibly corresponds to TRBD2 (5 bases). This CDR3 has 13 residues. CDR1 is DFQATT, CDR2 SNEGSKA, per germline (reference sequence). In DNA form, the CDR3 reads TGCAGCGTTGTTGGAGGTCGGTCCTACGAGCAGTACTTC. Amino acid sequence: CSVVGGRSYEQYF.

This clonotype was picked up one time. This chain uses TRBV5-5 with TRBJ2-3, with unresolved D. The germline V gene has CDR1 SGHKS and CDR2 YYEKEE (reference sequence). V was pared by 2 bases and J by 1 base, with 14 bases between. The CDR3 is 16 amino acids. The CDR3 DNA follows: TGTGCCAGCAGCTTTGGTTACCAAAGGGGCACAGATACGCAGTATTTT. This gives the protein CASSFGYQRGTDTQYF.

This chain links TRBV20-1 with TRBJ2-1, with 7 bases fitting TRBD2. The CDR3 loop spans 15 amino acids. CDR1 DFQATT and CDR2 SNEGSKA come from the germline V gene (reference sequence). V shed 0 bases, J shed 2 bases, and the junction held 4 bases outside the gene matches. CDR3 protein: CSARDPAGTYNEQFF. DNA of the CDR3: TGCAGTGCTAGAGATCCAGCGGGGACCTACAATGAGCAGTTCTTC.

J is TRBJ2-3 and V is TRBV20-1, with TRBD1 as a possible D gene (6 bases). The CDR3 loop spans 13 amino acids. Trimming took 4 bases from V and 6 from J, leaving 14 bases between them. Per the germline V gene, CDR1 is DFQATT and CDR2 is SNEGSKA (reference sequence). CDR3 residues: CSATPRGLDTQYF. CDR3 in DNA: TGCAGTGCTACCCCGAGGGGGTTGGATACGCAGTATTTT.

This clonotype was detected many times. This chain links TRBV20-1 with TRBJ1-1; 10 bases line up with TRBD1. The length of the CDR3 is 13 residues. The germline CDR1 and CDR2 sequences are DFQATT and SNEGSKA (reference sequence). The ends lost 2 bases at V and 6 bases at J; junction bases unmatched: 3. DNA of the CDR3: TGCAGTGCTAGATCGACAGGGGGCCCTGAAGCTTTCTTT. This gives the protein CSARSTGGPEAFF.

V gene TRBV28 combines with J gene TRBJ2-5; no definite D call. Germline CDR1 MDHEN, CDR2 SYDVKM. This CDR3 is 14 amino acids long. V lost 6 bases to trimming and J lost 6 bases, with 17 bases between them. The CDR3 loop is CASSLSELRKTQYF. CDR3 bases: TGTGCCAGCAGCCTCTCTGAATTAAGGAAGACCCAGTACTTC.

This clonotype was observed at least ten times. The chain is built from TRBV6-1 and TRBJ1-5; D is uncertain. CDR1 and CDR2 (germline): MNHNS, SASEGT. Trimming cost V 4 bases and J 7 bases, with 11 bases left between them. The CDR3 consists of 13 residues. CDR3 amino acids: CASSVSGRQPQHF. The CDR3 DNA is TGTGCCAGCAGTGTCAGCGGTAGGCAGCCCCAGCATTTT.

The sample holds a few counts of this clonotype. The chain recombines TRBV27 with TRBJ1-2, with 11 positions matching TRBD1. Germline V lookup: CDR1 MNHEY, CDR2 SMNVEV (reference sequence). V lost 5 bases and J lost 1; bases outside the gene matches: 12. The CDR3 runs 18 residues. The CDR3, as DNA: TGTGCCAGCAGTCCCACCCTCGGACAGGGGGCAATTAACTATGGCTACACCTTC. It is translated as CASSPTLGQGAINYGYTF.